What follows is one T cell receptor (beta chain) and its context. What it binds is unknown. Via MiXCR, TCRdb re-called the RT-PCR reads, giving one row per CDR3 protein. Found here are roughly 710,000 distinct CDR3 sequences, around 13% of them singletons; the top ten hold about 7.6%. Germline CDR1 reads SEHNR; CDR2 reads FQNEAQ (reference sequence). V was cut by 0 bases and J by 6 bases, with 12 bases left in between. This CDR3 is 14 amino acids long. The data were obtained in a study of response to subunit inactivated influenza vaccine. Points from the study as a whole: Authors suggested seasonal influenza vaccinations each recruit few new T cells.

The clonotype originates from a man aged 50 or older who received an inactivated influenza vaccine. The sample here was PBMCs from blood, taken 14 to 15 days before vaccination. The rearrangement joins TRBV7-9 to TRBJ2-7; D tentatively fits TRBD1 or TRBD2 (5 bases each). CDR3 protein: CASSLASQGPEQYF. CDR3 sequence (DNA): TGTGCCAGCAGCTTAGCGTCGCAGGGACCCGAGCAGTACTTC.